A selection of T cell receptor beta chains follows, all from one sample in a study of beta chain features in type 1 diabetes. Assay used: immunoSEQ multiplex PCR; TCRdb lists only in-frame clones, some missing. The sample holds about 230,000 clones, approximately 16% seen once. The sequencing sample was made of naive CD4+ T cells from blood. Every receptor here comes from a man aged 25 to 40 with type 1 diabetes. Both conserved end residues are part of each CDR3. The D gene is left open where the match is weak. A row's size may be missing; if present it is once, few, many or a size class.

abundance: -
v_gene: TRBV7-9
len: 13
j_gene: TRBJ2-3
d_gene: TRBD2
CDR3nt: TGTGCCACCCTAGCGGGGGCCACAGATACGCAGTATTTT
CDR3aa: CATLAGATDTQYF

abundance: -
v_gene: TRBV29-1
len: 13
j_gene: TRBJ2-7
d_gene: -
CDR3nt: TGCAGCGTTGAAGTAATAGGGGGGCGTGAGCAGTACTTC
CDR3aa: CSVEVIGGREQYF

abundance: few
v_gene: TRBV14
len: 15
j_gene: TRBJ2-5
d_gene: -
CDR3nt: TGTGCCAGCAGCCAAGCTCCTCCTGGGTGGGAGACCCAGTACTTC
CDR3aa: CASSQAPPGWETQYF

abundance: -
v_gene: TRBV15
len: 16
j_gene: TRBJ2-6
d_gene: -
CDR3nt: TGTGCCACCAGCAGAGTCCCAGGGACTGGGGCCAACGTCCTGACTTTC
CDR3aa: CATSRVPGTGANVLTF

abundance: few
v_gene: TRBV9
len: 17
j_gene: TRBJ2-1
d_gene: TRBD2
CDR3nt: TGTGCCAGCAGCGTGGGACTAGCGGGAGCCGTATACAATGAGCAGTTCTTC
CDR3aa: CASSVGLAGAVYNEQFF

abundance: -
v_gene: TRBV9
len: 13
j_gene: TRBJ2-3
d_gene: -
CDR3nt: TGTGCCAGCAGCATGACTCCCACAGATACGCAGTATTTT
CDR3aa: CASSMTPTDTQYF

abundance: few
v_gene: TRBV10-3
len: 13
j_gene: TRBJ2-1
d_gene: -
CDR3nt: TGTGCCATCAGTATGGAAAGAGACAATGAGCAGTTCTTC
CDR3aa: CAISMERDNEQFF

abundance: -
v_gene: TRBV29-1
len: 13
j_gene: TRBJ2-1
d_gene: -
CDR3nt: TGCAGCGTTGGGGGTAGGACGGACAATGAGCAGTTCTTC
CDR3aa: CSVGGRTDNEQFF

abundance: few
v_gene: TRBV6-5
len: 13
j_gene: TRBJ2-3
d_gene: -
CDR3nt: TGTGCCAGCAGACCGACAGCTACAGATACGCAGTATTTT
CDR3aa: CASRPTATDTQYF

abundance: -
v_gene: TRBV29-1
len: 13
j_gene: TRBJ1-2
d_gene: -
CDR3nt: TGCAGCGTAGGACAAGTTGCTAACTATGGCTACACCTTC
CDR3aa: CSVGQVANYGYTF

abundance: -
v_gene: TRBV30
len: 13
j_gene: TRBJ1-2
d_gene: -
CDR3nt: TGTGCCTGGAGTAGGCGGGACTACTATGGCTACACCTTC
CDR3aa: CAWSRRDYYGYTF

abundance: once
v_gene: TRBV30
len: 13
j_gene: TRBJ1-3
d_gene: -
CDR3nt: TGTGCCTGGAGTGTATATGGTGGAAACACCATATATTTT
CDR3aa: CAWSVYGGNTIYF

abundance: few
v_gene: TRBV7-7
len: 13
j_gene: TRBJ2-5
d_gene: TRBD2
CDR3nt: TGTGCTAGCAGGCTAGCGGAGCAAGAGACCCAGTACTTC
CDR3aa: CASRLAEQETQYF

abundance: -
v_gene: TRBV7-9
len: 12
j_gene: TRBJ2-7
d_gene: -
CDR3nt: TGTGCCAGCAGCCCGGGACGCTACGAGCAGTACTTC
CDR3aa: CASSPGRYEQYF

abundance: few
v_gene: TRBV4-1
len: 14
j_gene: TRBJ1-1
d_gene: -
CDR3nt: TGCGCCAGCAAAGGCTACGCCATGAACACTGAAGCTTTCTTT
CDR3aa: CASKGYAMNTEAFF

abundance: few
v_gene: TRBV7-2
len: 15
j_gene: TRBJ2-1
d_gene: TRBD1
CDR3nt: TGTGCCAGCAGCTTCGGGACAGGGGGTTACAATGAGCAGTTCTTC
CDR3aa: CASSFGTGGYNEQFF

abundance: -
v_gene: TRBV30
len: 14
j_gene: TRBJ2-7
d_gene: -
CDR3nt: TGTGCCTGGAGTGTAAGGGGGAGCTCCTACGAGCAGTACTTC
CDR3aa: CAWSVRGSSYEQYF

abundance: few
v_gene: TRBV2
len: 11
j_gene: TRBJ2-5
d_gene: -
CDR3nt: TGTGCCAGCAAAGAAGGGGAGACCCAGTACTTC
CDR3aa: CASKEGETQYF

abundance: few
v_gene: TRBV7-2
len: 14
j_gene: TRBJ2-3
d_gene: -
CDR3nt: TGTGCCAGCACCCCGACGGGCGCGGTAGATACGCAGTATTTT
CDR3aa: CASTPTGAVDTQYF

abundance: few
v_gene: TRBV2
len: 16
j_gene: TRBJ2-7
d_gene: -
CDR3nt: TGTGCCAGCAGTCCTCGCTGGGCCCGAACCCCCTACGAGCAGTACTTC
CDR3aa: CASSPRWARTPYEQYF

abundance: few
v_gene: TRBV4-2
len: 16
j_gene: TRBJ1-3
d_gene: TRBD1
CDR3nt: TGTGCCAGCAGCCAACAACGGACAGGCTCTGGAAACACCATATATTTT
CDR3aa: CASSQQRTGSGNTIYF

abundance: -
v_gene: TRBV29-1
len: 12
j_gene: TRBJ2-7
d_gene: -
CDR3nt: TGCAGCGCCACAGGCCTCTCCTACGAGCAGTACTTC
CDR3aa: CSATGLSYEQYF

abundance: -
v_gene: TRBV25-1
len: 17
j_gene: TRBJ2-3
d_gene: -
CDR3nt: TGTGCCAGCAGTGAATATTCCTCAGCGGAAAGCGCAGATACGCAGTATTTT
CDR3aa: CASSEYSSAESADTQYF

abundance: -
v_gene: TRBV15
len: 13
j_gene: TRBJ2-5
d_gene: TRBD1
CDR3nt: TGTGCCACCCGGGACAGGGGGAGAGAGACCCAGTACTTC
CDR3aa: CATRDRGRETQYF

abundance: -
v_gene: TRBV10-3
len: 15
j_gene: TRBJ1-5
d_gene: -
CDR3nt: TGTGCCATCAGTGAACAGGGCAAGGGCAATCAGCCCCAGCATTTT
CDR3aa: CAISEQGKGNQPQHF

abundance: -
v_gene: TRBV30
len: 14
j_gene: TRBJ2-1
d_gene: -
CDR3nt: TGTGCCTGGAGTGTGGGCAGGGGGGCCAATGAGCAGTTCTTC
CDR3aa: CAWSVGRGANEQFF

abundance: -
v_gene: TRBV28
len: 12
j_gene: TRBJ1-3
d_gene: -
CDR3nt: TGTGCCAGCCTCTCGTCTGGAAACACCATATATTTT
CDR3aa: CASLSSGNTIYF

abundance: few
v_gene: TRBV30
len: 15
j_gene: TRBJ1-4
d_gene: TRBD1
CDR3nt: TGTGCCTGGAGTTCCACAGGGGCCACTAATGAAAAACTGTTTTTT
CDR3aa: CAWSSTGATNEKLFF

abundance: few
v_gene: TRBV29-1
len: 11
j_gene: TRBJ2-7
d_gene: -
CDR3nt: TGCAGCGTTCTTAAGGCCCTCCAGCAGTACTTC
CDR3aa: CSVLKALQQYF

abundance: few
v_gene: TRBV6-5
len: 12
j_gene: TRBJ2-5
d_gene: -
CDR3nt: TGTGCCAGCAGAGGGGGTAAAGAGACCCAGTACTTC
CDR3aa: CASRGGKETQYF

abundance: -
v_gene: TRBV4-3
len: 16
j_gene: TRBJ1-4
d_gene: -
CDR3nt: TGCGCCAGCAGCCAAGATCCTGCCGGGCGAAGTGAAAAACTGTTTTTT
CDR3aa: CASSQDPAGRSEKLFF

abundance: -
v_gene: TRBV7-6
len: 18
j_gene: TRBJ2-2
d_gene: TRBD2
CDR3nt: TGTGCCAGCAGCTTGCGACCGGGGACTAGCGGATACACCGGGGAGCTGTTTTTT
CDR3aa: CASSLRPGTSGYTGELFF

abundance: -
v_gene: TRBV5-1
len: 14
j_gene: TRBJ1-5
d_gene: -
CDR3nt: TGCGCCAGCAGCTTGAACATAGGGCATCAGCCCCAGCATTTT
CDR3aa: CASSLNIGHQPQHF

abundance: few
v_gene: TRBV4-1
len: 15
j_gene: TRBJ1-5
d_gene: TRBD1
CDR3nt: TGCGCCAGCAGCCTCGAACAACAGGGGGCTCAGCCCCAGCATTTT
CDR3aa: CASSLEQQGAQPQHF

abundance: -
v_gene: TRBV13
len: 14
j_gene: TRBJ1-2
d_gene: TRBD1
CDR3nt: TGTGCCAGCAGCTTAAGGGGGCGCGACTATGGCTACACCTTC
CDR3aa: CASSLRGRDYGYTF

abundance: few
v_gene: TRBV28
len: 14
j_gene: TRBJ2-1
d_gene: -
CDR3nt: TGTGCCAGCTTCAGGCGGGACGGATACAATGAGCAGTTCTTC
CDR3aa: CASFRRDGYNEQFF

abundance: -
v_gene: TRBV10-3
len: 14
j_gene: TRBJ2-3
d_gene: TRBD2
CDR3nt: TGTGCCATCAGGGCGGGAGGAGGGGCAGATACGCAGTATTTT
CDR3aa: CAIRAGGGADTQYF

abundance: -
v_gene: TRBV6-1
len: 15
j_gene: TRBJ2-7
d_gene: -
CDR3nt: TGTGCCAGCAGTGAAGGATCGGGCTTAACCTACGAGCAGTACTTC
CDR3aa: CASSEGSGLTYEQYF

abundance: few
v_gene: TRBV29-1
len: 13
j_gene: TRBJ2-1
d_gene: -
CDR3nt: TGCAGCGTTGAAGGGCGGGTTAGTGATGAGCAGTTCTTC
CDR3aa: CSVEGRVSDEQFF

abundance: -
v_gene: TRBV27
len: 17
j_gene: TRBJ2-7
d_gene: TRBD1
CDR3nt: TGTGCCAGCAGTTTGGCTTTGGGCAGGGGGTTGGTCTACGAGCAGTACTTC
CDR3aa: CASSLALGRGLVYEQYF

abundance: few
v_gene: TRBV28
len: 15
j_gene: TRBJ2-3
d_gene: -
CDR3nt: TGTGCCAGCAGTTTAGGTCTTGGGAGCACAGATACGCAGTATTTT
CDR3aa: CASSLGLGSTDTQYF

abundance: few
v_gene: TRBV29-1
len: 14
j_gene: TRBJ2-6
d_gene: -
CDR3nt: TGCAGCGTTGAAGACCTAGCTGGGGCCAACGTCCTGACTTTC
CDR3aa: CSVEDLAGANVLTF

abundance: few
v_gene: TRBV27
len: 15
j_gene: TRBJ2-5
d_gene: TRBD2
CDR3nt: TGTGCCAGCAGAGGAGCGGGAGAACGGCAAGAGACCCAGTACTTC
CDR3aa: CASRGAGERQETQYF

abundance: -
v_gene: TRBV29-1
len: 13
j_gene: TRBJ2-1
d_gene: -
CDR3nt: TGCAGCGTTGGACAGGACTTATACAATGAGCAGTTCTTC
CDR3aa: CSVGQDLYNEQFF

abundance: -
v_gene: TRBV9
len: 14
j_gene: TRBJ2-6
d_gene: -
CDR3nt: TGTGCCAGCAGCGCCGAAGCCGGGGCCAACGTCCTGACTTTC
CDR3aa: CASSAEAGANVLTF

abundance: -
v_gene: TRBV4-3
len: 16
j_gene: TRBJ2-3
d_gene: TRBD2
CDR3nt: TGCGCCAGCAGCCAAGATGCTAGCGGGAGGGCGAATACGCAGTATTTT
CDR3aa: CASSQDASGRANTQYF

abundance: few
v_gene: TRBV7-2
len: 13
j_gene: TRBJ1-1
d_gene: TRBD1
CDR3nt: TGTGCCAGCAGCTTTGGACAGGCTTTGGAAGCTTTCTTT
CDR3aa: CASSFGQALEAFF

abundance: -
v_gene: TRBV9
len: 15
j_gene: TRBJ2-1
d_gene: TRBD2
CDR3nt: TGTGCCAGCAGCACCTTAGCGGGAGTGGACAATGAGCAGTTCTTC
CDR3aa: CASSTLAGVDNEQFF

abundance: few
v_gene: TRBV29-1
len: 13
j_gene: TRBJ1-1
d_gene: -
CDR3nt: TGCAGCGTGCTCAGGGATTTGAACACTGAAGCTTTCTTT
CDR3aa: CSVLRDLNTEAFF

abundance: few
v_gene: TRBV5-6
len: 12
j_gene: TRBJ2-3
d_gene: TRBD2
CDR3nt: TGTGCCAGCAGCTTCGGAGCGGGGACGCAGTATTTT
CDR3aa: CASSFGAGTQYF

abundance: -
v_gene: TRBV12-5
len: 14
j_gene: TRBJ2-7
d_gene: -
CDR3nt: TGTGCTAGTGCCGGGTCAGGCGTCGTGAACGAGCAGTACTTC
CDR3aa: CASAGSGVVNEQYF

abundance: -
v_gene: TRBV7-9
len: 14
j_gene: TRBJ1-1
d_gene: -
CDR3nt: TGTGCCAGCAGCTTATTACAGGGTGAGACTGAAGCTTTCTTT
CDR3aa: CASSLLQGETEAFF

abundance: -
v_gene: TRBV7-3
len: 15
j_gene: TRBJ2-1
d_gene: TRBD2
CDR3nt: TGTGCCAGCAGCTTCGTCGGGACTAGCGCCAATGAGCAGTTCTTC
CDR3aa: CASSFVGTSANEQFF

abundance: few
v_gene: TRBV29-1
len: 12
j_gene: TRBJ1-2
d_gene: TRBD1
CDR3nt: TGCAGCGTTGCGGGACAGGGGTATGGCTACACCTTC
CDR3aa: CSVAGQGYGYTF

abundance: -
v_gene: TRBV6-5
len: 14
j_gene: TRBJ2-7
d_gene: TRBD1
CDR3nt: TGTGCCAGCAGCCGACAGGGGCGCTCCTACGAGCAGTACTTC
CDR3aa: CASSRQGRSYEQYF

abundance: few
v_gene: TRBV5-1
len: 16
j_gene: TRBJ2-1
d_gene: TRBD2
CDR3nt: TGCGCCAGCAGCCGTGGCCCGGGACTAGCGTACAATGAGCAGTTCTTC
CDR3aa: CASSRGPGLAYNEQFF

abundance: -
v_gene: TRBV28
len: 13
j_gene: TRBJ1-2
d_gene: -
CDR3nt: TGTGCCAGCGAGCAGGGTCTCGGCTATGGCTACACCTTC
CDR3aa: CASEQGLGYGYTF